This is a list of T cell receptor beta chains from one sample in a study of T cells in Graves' hyperthyroidism and ophthalmopathy. TCRdb re-derived calls from the multiplex PCR reads in MiXCR, one entry per CDR3 protein. The table records about 710,000 distinct CDR3 sequences, roughly 15% of them present only once. Sequences were obtained from blood. The receptor set was obtained from a man aged 18-30 years with Graves' hyperthyroidism. Each CDR3 is given without its conserved first and last residue. Some rows have no size entry. The others give once, few or many, or a class for an expanded clone.

TRBV12-3/TRBV12-4	TRBJ1-2	-	ASSFPAGGANYGYT
TRBV6-9	-	-	ASSYTGGLAETQF
TRBV20-1	TRBJ1-1	many	SARDWADQRAEAF
TRBV7-2	TRBJ2-5	many	ASSLERLAGRETQY
TRBV7-2	TRBJ2-7	-	ASSSWGAPEQY
TRBV12-3/TRBV12-4	TRBJ1-5	many	ASSTGRQPQH
TRBV29-1	TRBJ2-2	few	SVIRDLNTGELF
TRBV5-5	TRBJ2-7	few	ASSLHRVNEQY
TRBV28	TRBJ2-5	many	ASSTLDRSQETQY
TRBV28	TRBJ2-1	many	ASSFGTGSYEQF
TRBV18	TRBJ2-1	few	ASHNERYNEQF
TRBV7-9	TRBJ1-1	many	ASSFDGFTEAF
TRBV2	TRBJ1-1	many	ASNSPGSTEAF
TRBV5-4	TRBJ2-2	-	ASNYWENTGELF
TRBV10-1	TRBJ1-4	-	ASSDGPNEKLF
TRBV7-9	TRBJ1-1	few	ASTLAVGTEAF
TRBV20-1	TRBJ1-5	few	SASAENQPQH
TRBV13	TRBJ2-2	few	ASSFGGSNTGELF
TRBV5-1	TRBJ1-1	few	ASSDRGLIAF
TRBV30	TRBJ2-7	-	AWSGVSYEQY
TRBV2	TRBJ2-5	many	ASIGLDPQETQY
TRBV6-2/TRBV6-3	TRBJ2-1	many	ASGNAGIGSYNEQF
TRBV5-6	TRBJ2-4	few	ASSLERGGNIQY
TRBV11-2	TRBJ2-4	many	ASSSGRVDIQY
TRBV7-2	TRBJ2-1	-	ASSYTGLLSNEQF
TRBV12-3/TRBV12-4	TRBJ2-3	many	ASSSGPATDTQY
TRBV28	TRBJ1-2	many	ASSFWDRAYGYT
TRBV28	TRBJ2-7	-	ASSSDLQGTPYEQY
TRBV15	TRBJ2-1	few	ATSGMMTGLVNEQF
TRBV7-3	TRBJ2-1	many	ASSPMGIDEQF
TRBV7-9	TRBJ2-1	many	ASSFTGGVEQF
TRBV5-5	TRBJ1-1	many	ASSLDLGTEAF
TRBV6-1	TRBJ1-5	-	ASSQGQFTPQH
TRBV18	TRBJ1-1	many	ASSPPSGAHTEAF
TRBV20-1	TRBJ2-1	many	SGTPDNEQF
TRBV15	TRBJ1-1	-	ATSRGGGQGRTEAF
TRBV28	TRBJ2-1	-	ASSYSTSGSSYNEQF
TRBV18	TRBJ1-2	many	ASSPPAGPNYGYT
TRBV6-1	TRBJ2-7	many	ASISTGGRYEQY
TRBV7-9	TRBJ2-7	many	ASSRDRVEQY
TRBV29-1	TRBJ2-5	-	NVGAPLAGASKTQY